The 8 T cell receptor beta chains reported below all come from one sample, sequenced in a study of cytomegalovirus exposure and HLA in healthy donors. Libraries were prepared by immunoSEQ multiplex PCR; TCRdb keeps only in-frame clonotypes and omits some of them. The sample carries fewer than 250,000 clones, about 84% recorded once. Sequenced input: PBMCs. These TCRs come from a woman between 18 and 29 years old in good health and CMV-seronegative.

This clone has just a few counts. The chain employs TRBV25-1 and TRBJ1-4; D unclear. The germline CDR1 and CDR2 sequences are MGHDK and SYGVNS. This CDR3 comprises 15 residues. V lost 3 bases, J lost 1 base, and 9 bases lay in between. Here the CDR3 reads CASSDDSGTNEKLFF. Here the CDR3 DNA reads TGTGCCAGCAGTGATGACTCGGGAACTAATGAAAAACTGTTTTTT. Full variable domain (missing parts from reference TRBV25-1 and TRBJ1-4): EADIYQTPRYLVIGTGKKITLECSQTMGHDKMYWYQQDPGMELHLIHYSYGVNSTEKGDLSSESTVSRIRTEHFPLTLESARPSHTSQYLCASSDDSGTNEKLFFGSGTQLSVL.

This chain links TRBV6-1 with TRBJ1-4; a weak D match, TRBD1 (6 bases). CDR1 is MNHNS and CDR2 is SASEGT in the germline V gene. The CDR3 contains 14 residues. The V end was cut by 8 bases, the J end by 7 bases, with 17 bases between. CDR3 loop: CASLAQGGGEKLFF. DNA of the CDR3: TGTGCCAGCTTGGCCCAAGGGGGTGGTGAAAAACTGTTTTTT.

This chain links TRBV6-5 with TRBJ2-7; 14 bases agree with TRBD2. Germline-derived CDR1 and CDR2 are MNHEY and SVGAGI. After removal of 4 bases from V and 7 bases from J, the junction contained 9 bases not matched to a gene. The CDR3 is 16 residues long. The DNA of the CDR3 is TGTGCCAGCAGTTCTACGACTAGCGGGAGGGCCGGGGAGCAGTACTTC. The encoded protein is CASSSTTSGRAGEQYF.

The rearrangement uses TRBV10-1 and TRBJ2-7; D gene uncertain. CDR3 length equals 13 residues. V was pared by 7 bases and J by 5 bases, with 15 bases between. The germline V gene has CDR1 WNHNN and CDR2 SYGVQD (reference sequence). The CDR3 region has the DNA TGCGCCAGCAACGAGGATCCAGACGACGAGCAGTACTTC. Residues: CASNEDPDDEQYF.

The genes are TRBV2 and TRBJ1-1, with 8 bases lining up with TRBD1. Trimming cost V 1 base and J 2 bases; bases outside gene matches: 9. This CDR3 region has 17 residues. Germline V gene sequence: CDR1 SNHLY, CDR2 FYNNEI. The CDR3 nucleotides read TGTGCCAGCAGTGAAGGACAGGGGTTTTCCACTAACACTGAAGCTTTCTTT. Protein: CASSEGQGFSTNTEAFF.

CDR3 in amino acids: CASSAGQGSDTQYF. CDR3 nucleotide sequence: TGTGCCAGCAGCGCGGGACAGGGCTCAGATACGCAGTATTTT. The chain combines TRBV11-3 with TRBJ2-3; 9 positions agree with TRBD1. V shed 5 bases, J shed 4 bases, and the junction held 4 bases outside the gene matches. This CDR3 comprises 14 residues. Per the germline V gene, CDR1 is SGHNT and CDR2 is YENEEA.

J is TRBJ1-4 and V is TRBV2; 10 bases agree with TRBD1. This CDR3 comprises 13 residues. J was trimmed by 8 bases and V by 7 bases; bases with no gene match: 4. CDR1 is SNHLY, CDR2 FYNNEI, per germline. CDR3 bases: TGTGCCAGCAAGGGACAGGGGCAGGAAAAACTGTTTTTT. This sequence encodes CASKGQGQEKLFF.

The chain's CDR3 is CATSPGGGYGYTF. The CDR3 nucleotides are TGTGCCACCTCCCCCGGCGGGGGCTATGGCTACACCTTC. The J gene is TRBJ1-2, the V gene TRBV27; perhaps TRBD1 as D (5 bases). The germline V and J ends were trimmed by 10 bases and 4 bases, with 16 bases remaining between them. The CDR3 is 13 amino acids. The germline V gene has CDR1 MNHEY and CDR2 SMNVEV (reference sequence).